The 13 T cell receptor beta chains below were found in one sample sequenced in a study of vaccination effects on CD4 cells after COVID-19. Antigens of these TCRs are unknown. Isolation of CD4+ T cells took place after nine to ten days of culture. Only in-frame clones appear in the TCRdb table, and some are missing; sequencing was by immunoSEQ multiplex PCR. The table lists about 30,000 clones, 50% to 70% of them singletons, with less than 10% in the top ten. Sample: CD4+ T cells from PBMCs cultured without peptide, taken before COVID-19 vaccination. These TCRs come from a human donor who received a COVID-19 vaccine.

V and J are TRBV5-6 and TRBJ2-1; TRBD1 matches at 10 bases. V was clipped by 0 bases and J by 10 bases; unmatched bases: 13. This CDR3 is built from 17 residues. The V gene's germline CDR1 is SGHDT and CDR2 YYEEEE. The chain's CDR3 is CASSLANRDRGFWEQFF. The CDR3 DNA reads TGTGCCAGCAGCTTGGCCAATAGGGACAGGGGTTTCTGGGAGCAGTTCTTC.

V usage is TRBV3-1 (or the pseudogene TRBV3-2) and J usage is TRBJ2-2; possible D gene TRBD1, 5 bases. This CDR3 region has 14 residues. V gave up 3 bases and J gave up 7 bases, with 12 bases separating them. CDR1 and CDR2 from the germline V gene are LGHDT and YNNKEL (reference sequence). The CDR3 sequence: CASSHAGSSGELFF. Written as DNA, the CDR3 is TGTGCCAGCAGCCATGCAGGGTCTAGCGGGGAGCTGTTTTTT.

This clone was counted a few times. The V gene is TRBV6-5, the J gene TRBJ2-7; D remains ambiguous. The CDR3 spans 11 residues. The germline V gene encodes CDR1 MNHEY and CDR2 SVGAGI. The V and J ends lost 6 bases and 2 bases respectively, with 5 bases between them. The CDR3 DNA is TGTGCCAGCAGCCGGACCTACGAGCAGTACTTC. This encodes CASSRTYEQYF.

The chain carries TRBV6-4 and TRBJ1-1; no firm D call. The length of the CDR3 is 13 residues. V gave up 4 bases and J gave up 2 bases, with 8 bases separating them. The germline gives CDR1 MRHNA, CDR2 SNTAGT. CDR3 amino acids: CASSVGHNTEAFF. The CDR3 DNA is TGTGCCAGCAGTGTCGGGCATAACACTGAAGCTTTCTTT.

This clone was seen just once. The chain combines TRBV10-1 with TRBJ2-2, with TRBD2 matching over 8 bases. This CDR3 contains 15 residues. Germline V gene sequence: CDR1 WNHNN, CDR2 SYGVQD (reference sequence). Trimming at V came to 4 bases and at J to 5 bases, leaving 6 bases not matched to a gene. CDR3 amino acids: CASSVFAGGTGELFF. For the CDR3, the DNA is TGCGCCAGCAGTGTTTTTGCGGGAGGAACCGGGGAGCTGTTTTTT.

The chain uses TRBV11-2 and TRBJ1-4; 8 bases agree with TRBD1. The V and J ends lost 5 bases and 7 bases, in that order; junction bases with no gene match: 15. Germline CDR1 and CDR2: SGHAT and FQNNGV. The CDR3 totals 17 residues. CDR3 DNA sequence: TGTGCCAGCAGCCAACGCCGCCAGGGGGCATATGGTGAAAAACTGTTTTTT. It codes for CASSQRRQGAYGEKLFF. Full variable domain (missing parts from reference TRBV11-2 and TRBJ1-4): EAGVAQSPRYKIIEKRQSVAFWCNPISGHATLYWYQQILGQGPKLLIQFQNNGVVDDSQLPKDRFSAERLKGVDSTLKIQPAKLEDSAVYLCASSQRRQGAYGEKLFFGSGTQLSVL.

This chain links TRBV3-1 (or the pseudogene TRBV3-2) with TRBJ1-3, with a tentative D call TRBD1 (5 bases). This CDR3 is 15 amino acids long. CDR1 LGHDT and CDR2 YNNKEL come from the germline V gene (reference sequence). V dropped 0 bases and J dropped 4 bases, with 10 bases sitting between them. The DNA of the CDR3 is TGTGCCAGCAGCCAAGATGGGGGTCCAGGAAACACCATATATTTT. Translating it yields CASSQDGGPGNTIYF.

This clone was found a few times. The genes are TRBV5-1 and TRBJ2-1, with 9 bases matching TRBD1. Germline loops: CDR1 SGHRS, CDR2 YFSETQ. This CDR3 spans 15 amino acids. The ends lost 4 bases at V and 5 bases at J; junction bases unmatched: 7. As DNA, the CDR3 is TGCGCCAGCAGCATTGGGACAGGGCAGAACAATGAGCAGTTCTTC. The encoded protein is CASSIGTGQNNEQFF. Full variable domain (remainder filled in from reference TRBV5-1 and TRBJ2-1): KAGVTQTPRYLIKTRGQQVTLSCSPISGHRSVSWYQQTPGQGLQFLFEYFSETQRNKGNFPGRFSGRQFSNSRSEMNVSTLELGDSALYLCASSIGTGQNNEQFFGPGTRLTVL.

V is TRBV7-9 and J is TRBJ1-1; maybe TRBD1 (6 bases). Germline-derived CDR1 and CDR2 are SEHNR and FQNEAQ (reference sequence). There are 12 residues in the CDR3. V lost 5 bases to trimming and J lost 8 bases, with 12 bases between them. CDR3: CASSPQDREAFF. In nucleotides, the CDR3 is TGTGCCAGCAGCCCCCAAGACAGGGAAGCTTTCTTT.

The chain has TRBV7-8 and TRBJ2-2, with 8 bases fitting TRBD2. V lost 5 bases to trimming and J lost 5 bases; unmatched junction nucleotides: 7. Germline V gene sequence: CDR1 SGHVS, CDR2 FQNEAQ. The CDR3 loop spans 15 amino acids. CDR3 in DNA: TGTGCCAGCAGCCTCGGGGGGGGGAAGACCGGGGAGCTGTTTTTT. Protein product: CASSLGGGKTGELFF.

The chain carries TRBV4-1 and TRBJ2-7; the D gene is possibly TRBD1 (6 bases). Germline lookup yields CDR1 MGHRA and CDR2 YSYEKL. V was clipped by 2 bases and J by 0 bases, with 11 bases between them. The CDR3 contains 15 residues. The CDR3 loop is CASSQFDRSSYEQYF. As DNA, the CDR3 is TGCGCCAGCAGCCAATTTGACAGGAGCTCCTACGAGCAGTACTTC.

J is TRBJ1-1 and V is TRBV28; D gene unclear. The CDR3 consists of 14 residues. The V and J ends lost 6 bases and 4 bases respectively, with 15 bases between them. Germline V gene lookup returns CDR1 MDHEN and CDR2 SYDVKM. CDR3 amino acids: CASRPSWVGTEAFF. In DNA, the CDR3 is TGTGCCAGCAGGCCGAGTTGGGTTGGCACTGAAGCTTTCTTT.

The chain joins TRBV5-4 to TRBJ1-1; D remains unclear. V was clipped by 1 base and J by 4 bases, with 8 bases between them. The CDR3 loop spans 13 amino acids. Germline V gene data show CDR1 as SGHNT and CDR2 as YYREEE (reference sequence). The CDR3 coding sequence is TGTGCCAGCAGCTTGCAAGAGGGCACTGAAGCTTTCTTT. Translated: CASSLQEGTEAFF.